These T cell receptor beta chains were read from a single sample in a study of blood T cells in healthy people across ages. TCRdb independently ran MiXCR on the 5' RACE reads; one entry per CDR3 protein. The sample has some 900,000 distinct CDR3 sequences, under 50% seen once. The specimen sequenced was blood. These receptors were taken from a man in his thirties or forties in good health. CDR3s leave out the opening cysteine and the closing phenylalanine or tryptophan.

TRBV28	TRBJ2-4	12	ASSFRDNLGIQY
TRBV2	TRBJ2-7	13	ASSEGGQGYYEQY
TRBV6-1	TRBJ2-3	13	ASSLGQGAPDTQY
TRBV6-5	TRBJ2-3	10	ASSYRSGAQY
TRBV3-1	TRBJ2-3	12	ASSQALSTDTQY
TRBV6-5	TRBJ2-1	13	ASSYSIRLVNEQF
TRBV2	TRBJ2-5	13	ASARTSGIQETQY
TRBV5-1	TRBJ1-6	11	ASSSETNSPLH
TRBV20-1	TRBJ2-3	11	SGPSGGADTQY
TRBV5-1	TRBJ1-5	13	ASSWWTGRNQPQH
TRBV20-1	TRBJ2-1	11	SAYGTIYNEQF
TRBV24-1	TRBJ1-6	15	ATSDFPRQGASSPLH
TRBV24-1	TRBJ2-1	14	ATSDFNRVAYNEQF
TRBV7-9	TRBJ2-2	15	ASSQPQVNWDTGELF
TRBV12-3/TRBV12-4	TRBJ2-3	13	TSNGQGLGTDTQY
TRBV12-5	TRBJ2-3	12	ASGLGLEGDTQY
TRBV6-1	TRBJ2-1	12	ASSEGEPLNEQF
TRBV28	TRBJ2-2	14	ASSLIVAGGPRELF
TRBV6-2/TRBV6-3	TRBJ1-1	11	ASSYGGDTEAF
TRBV10-3	TRBJ1-6	12	AIRATGHNSPLH
TRBV29-1	TRBJ2-5	8	SVGVETQY
TRBV6-1	TRBJ1-1	11	ASSEAGRFEAF
TRBV6-2/TRBV6-3	TRBJ1-5	13	ASGSRVWSNQPQH
TRBV5-1	-	12	ASSMGEVRETQY
TRBV6-5	TRBJ2-7	11	ASSDVDSYEQY
TRBV2	TRBJ2-5	13	ASSSGSRGHETQY
TRBV27	TRBJ2-2	10	ASSFSTGELF
TRBV5-1	TRBJ2-5	13	ASSLQGVGQETQY
TRBV7-3	TRBJ2-2	13	ASSLEGQIRGELF
TRBV24-1	TRBJ2-7	15	ATSGPARGRSGYEQY
TRBV24-1	TRBJ1-2	12	ATSDHGNNYGYT
TRBV29-1	TRBJ1-5	12	SVGDGLGNQPQH
TRBV28	TRBJ1-4	14	ASSLLRTVGFEKLF
TRBV20-1	TRBJ2-1	9	SAPRGYEQF
TRBV11-3	TRBJ2-5	13	ASSLFGPQHVIQY
TRBV12-3/TRBV12-4	TRBJ1-2	11	ASSLVTNYGYT
TRBV30	TRBJ1-2	12	AWSTDRRGYGYT
TRBV4-3	TRBJ2-5	17	ASSQDPLAAGGSYNEQY
TRBV5-4	TRBJ2-5	13	ASSIGQGAQETQY
TRBV4-1	TRBJ1-4	10	ASSQGILKLF
TRBV20-1	TRBJ2-3	10	SASTGTDTQY
TRBV7-2	TRBJ1-4	12	ASSATVTNEKLF
TRBV5-1	TRBJ1-4	12	ASTPGGTGEKLF
TRBV6-5	TRBJ2-1	14	ASRSDRDRGLYEQF
TRBV20-1	TRBJ2-7	13	SASTPQGVSYEQY